This T cell receptor beta chain was identified in a study of CD8 T cells in ankylosing spondylitis. Quantitative 5'-RACE was performed with molecular barcodes, and it yielded the TCR beta libraries. TCRdb itself ran the 5' RACE reads through MiXCR, one entry per CDR3 protein. There are around 140,000 distinct CDR3 sequences in the sample; around 10% occur only once, and around 4.1% lies in the top ten. Regarding the study as a whole: Reactive arthritis synovial fluid and blood previously showed some of these motif variants. Disease-linked clones were reportedly significantly enriched in matched ankylosing spondylitis synovial fluid.

As regards this clonotype: Antigen unknown. A much bigger clone sits one base away, suggesting this may be a read error.

The germline V gene has CDR1 SGHKS and CDR2 YYEKEE (reference sequence). V lost 4 bases, J lost 1 base, and 14 bases lay in between. The CDR3 totals 16 residues. The source of this sequence is a female donor with ankylosing spondylitis or in good health (not recorded which). Sequenced input: blood, either unsorted or a sorted T cell fraction (not recorded which). The chain is built from TRBV5-5 and TRBJ2-2; no definite D call. As DNA, the CDR3 is TGTGCCAGCAGCCTCGGGCCGACGGTGAACACCGGGGAGCTGTTTTTT. It is translated as CASSLGPTVNTGELFF.